This entry lists 17 T cell receptor beta chains sequenced from one sample in a study of CD8 T cells in Susac syndrome. The RNA, 0.5 to 1 ug, was put through reverse transcription using random hexamers. TCRdb re-derived calls from the immunoSEQ multiplex PCR reads in MiXCR, one entry per CDR3 protein. This sample yields 300,000 to 350,000 distinct CDR3 sequences, of which approximately 90% are seen a single time; about 0.07% belongs to the top ten. Sequencing was done on a sample of CD4+ T cells from PBMCs. The receptor set was obtained from a human donor with multiple sclerosis.

The chain combines TRBV12-3 or TRBV12-4 with TRBJ2-2; D uncertain. The CDR3 is made up of 15 amino acids. V lost 0 bases and J lost 0, with 5 bases in between. In DNA form, the CDR3 reads TGTGCCAGCAGTTTAGCTCCGCCGAACACCGGGGAGCTGTTTTTT. This codes for CASSLAPPNTGELFF.

The chain is built from TRBV7-3 and TRBJ2-7, with 7 bases that match TRBD2. This CDR3 comprises 15 residues. The V segment lost 2 bases and the J segment 1 base; nucleotides outside the gene matches: 5. In germline, CDR1 is SGHTA, CDR2 FQGTGA. This chain's CDR3 is CASSLGGSLSYEQYF. The CDR3 DNA reads TGTGCCAGCAGCTTAGGCGGGAGTTTGTCCTACGAGCAGTACTTC.

The genes are TRBV7-9 and TRBJ2-5; D remains unclear. CDR1 and CDR2 from the germline V gene are SEHNR and FQNEAQ (reference sequence). The V end lost 10 bases, the J end lost 5 bases, and 14 bases lay between the germline ends. The CDR3 length is 12 residues. DNA of the CDR3: TGTGCCACAGGCCGGTCCCGGGAGACCCAGTACTTC. Residues: CATGRSRETQYF. Filled out from reference TRBV7-9 and TRBJ2-5, the complete variable domain reads DTGVSQNPRHKITKRGQNVTFRCDPISEHNRLYWYRQTLGQGPEFLTYFQNEAQLEKSRLLSDRFSAERPKGSFSTLEIQRTEQGDSAMYLCATGRSRETQYFGPGTRLLVL.

The rearrangement uses TRBV6-2 or TRBV6-3 and TRBJ1-1, with D hard to call. The ends were cut back, 7 bases at V and 1 base at J, with 16 bases in the middle. This CDR3 is built from 15 residues. Germline lookup yields CDR1 MNHEY and CDR2 SVGEGT. The CDR3 region has the DNA TGTGCCAGCAAATCTTCCCCGCCGGGGAACACTGAAGCTTTCTTT. Protein product: CASKSSPPGNTEAFF.

The V and J genes are TRBV6-4 and TRBJ2-1; 13 bases fit TRBD2. CDR1 and CDR2 (germline): MRHNA, SNTAGT. Trimming cost V 3 bases and J 0 bases; bases outside gene matches: 5. This CDR3 is built from 18 residues. Written as DNA, the CDR3 is TGTGCCAGCAGTGATGAGGGACTAGCGGGGAGCTCCTACAATGAGCAGTTCTTC. Its protein product is CASSDEGLAGSSYNEQFF.

This clonotype was counted a single time. The CDR3 spells CSVEEGYTF. For the CDR3, the DNA is TGCAGCGTTGAAGAGGGCTACACCTTC. This chain links TRBV29-1 with TRBJ1-2; D is unclear. The CDR3 totals 9 residues. With 0 bases removed from V and 8 bases from J, the gap between germline ends came to 1 base. Germline loops: CDR1 SQVTM, CDR2 ANQGSEA.

V and J are TRBV20-1 and TRBJ2-7, with 12 bases matching TRBD1. The CDR3 has 16 amino acids. J was trimmed by 7 bases and V by 0 bases; bases with no gene match: 10. Germline values: CDR1 DFQATT, CDR2 SNEGSKA (reference sequence). CDR3 DNA: TGCAGTGCTAGAGATGGATCCGGGACAGGGGGCGAGGAGCAGTACTTC. Translated: CSARDGSGTGGEEQYF.

This clonotype was recorded a few times. The chain carries TRBV29-1 and TRBJ2-7; TRBD1 aligns across 10 bases. Trimming at V came to 6 bases and at J to 7 bases, leaving 15 bases not matched to a gene. This CDR3 region has 15 residues. Germline CDR1 SQVTM, CDR2 ANQGSEA. The CDR3 sequence is CSVPTGQGGPSEQYF. DNA of the CDR3: TGCAGCGTCCCGACCGGACAGGGGGGTCCGAGTGAGCAGTACTTC.

The chain has TRBV15 and TRBJ1-2; D unclear. Germline CDR1 reads LNHNV; CDR2 reads YYDKDF (reference sequence). V lost 0 bases and J 8 bases, leaving 16 bases between the germline ends. This CDR3 region has 15 residues. The CDR3 sequence: CATSRDKSGSYGYTF. The CDR3 DNA reads TGTGCCACCAGCAGAGATAAGTCGGGGTCTTACGGCTACACCTTC.

V and J are TRBV12-3 or TRBV12-4 and TRBJ1-1; 7 bases fit TRBD1. The ends lost 3 bases at V and 2 bases at J; junction bases unmatched: 15. The CDR3 runs to 18 residues. Here the CDR3 DNA reads TGTGCCAGCAGTTTTGGTCCCCCAAAGCGACAGGGCAACACTGAAGCTTTCTTT. This encodes CASSFGPPKRQGNTEAFF.

The CDR3 DNA follows: TGTGCCAGCTCACCACCCCGACAGGACCAATATTTT. The encoded protein is CASSPPRQDQYF. The chain is built from TRBV18 and TRBJ1-3; D possibly corresponds to TRBD1 (6 bases). V was cut by 0 bases and J by 15 bases, with 12 bases left in between. The CDR3 runs to 12 residues. Germline CDR1 reads KGHSH; CDR2 reads LQKENI.

The chain joins TRBV7-9 to TRBJ2-5; 9 nucleotides match TRBD1. The germline gives CDR1 SEHNR, CDR2 FQNEAQ (reference sequence). This CDR3 is built from 14 residues. Trimming at V came to 3 bases and at J to 4 bases, leaving 3 bases not matched to a gene. The CDR3 DNA follows: TGTGCCAGCAGCTTGAGGACAGGGGCAGAGACCCAGTACTTC. Protein product: CASSLRTGAETQYF.

This rearrangement joins TRBV23-1 to TRBJ2-7; no clear D. TRBV23-1 is placed among ORFs of uncertain function. The CDR3 contains 14 residues. Trimming pared 2 bases from V and 3 bases from J, leaving 11 bases between. The CDR3 nucleotides are TGCGCCAGCAGTCAAGCCTACGCGGTCTACGAGCAGTACTTC. It translates to CASSQAYAVYEQYF.

This clonotype showed up just once. The chain couples TRBV27 to TRBJ1-1, with TRBD1 matching 8 bases. The CDR3 consists of 17 residues. The germline V gene has CDR1 MNHEY and CDR2 SMNVEV (reference sequence). The V gene end was trimmed by 5 bases and the J gene end by 1 base; junction bases not matched to a gene: 12. Here the CDR3 DNA reads TGTGCCAGCAGTACCAAAGACAGGGGTGTTGGGAACACTGAAGCTTTCTTT. Protein sequence: CASSTKDRGVGNTEAFF.

This chain connects TRBV2 to TRBJ2-4, with 7 bases matching TRBD1. Germline V gene sequence: CDR1 SNHLY, CDR2 FYNNEI. V gave up 4 bases and J gave up 12 bases; unmatched junction bases: 6. The length of the CDR3 is 12 residues. The CDR3 bases are TGTGCCAGCAGTGTTCAGGGGGTCCATCAGTACTTC. It yields the protein CASSVQGVHQYF.

This sequence joins TRBV20-1 and TRBJ2-3; 9 bases align to TRBD2. With V trimmed by 3 bases and J by 4 bases, 11 bases remained unmatched. The CDR3 totals 16 residues. Germline CDR1 DFQATT, CDR2 SNEGSKA (reference sequence). CDR3 region: CSARDHFSGSADTQYF. CDR3 sequence (DNA): TGCAGTGCTAGGGATCACTTTAGCGGGAGTGCAGATACGCAGTATTTT.

The V and J genes are TRBV5-1 and TRBJ2-7, with TRBD1 identical over 8 bases. V shed 5 bases, J shed 6 bases, and the junction held 10 bases outside the gene matches. The germline CDR1 and CDR2 sequences are SGHRS and YFSETQ. CDR3 size: 14 residues. CDR3 in DNA: TGCGCCAGCAGGGACAGGGCCCTTCAGGGCGAGCAGTACTTC. Translated, it gives CASRDRALQGEQYF.